Each of the 23 T cell receptor beta chains below was sequenced from the same sample in a study of cytotoxic CD8 clonotypes in ibrutinib-treated CLL. Measured with immunoSEQ multiplex PCR; TCRdb has only the in-frame clones, and not every one. Among some 130,000 clones listed, 75% to 80% were seen once. The starting material was PBMCs, obtained after 24 months of ibrutinib treatment. Receptors were obtained from a human donor with chronic lymphocytic leukemia.

This rearrangement joins TRBV6-1 to TRBJ2-3, with unresolved D. This CDR3 is built from 14 residues. Germline CDR1 reads MNHNS; CDR2 reads SASEGT. V was trimmed by 6 bases and J by 5 bases, leaving 15 bases between them. The CDR3: CASRDPGWVDTQYF. The CDR3, as DNA: TGTGCCAGCAGAGATCCCGGGTGGGTAGATACGCAGTATTTT.

The chain employs TRBV7-6 and TRBJ2-1; TRBD2 matches at 15 bases. With V trimmed by 6 bases and J by 10 bases, 16 bases remained unmatched. Germline V CDR1 and CDR2: SGHVS, FNYEAQ. The CDR3 has 18 amino acids. The CDR3: CASRRTSGRGITMKEQFF. The CDR3 DNA is TGTGCCAGCAGAAGGACTAGCGGGAGGGGAATTACAATGAAGGAGCAGTTCTTC.

This clone was recorded only once. The chain is built from TRBV11-2 and TRBJ2-1, with 8 bases matching TRBD2. V trimming: 5 bases; J trimming: 1 base; junction bases outside the gene matches: 4. Germline CDR1 and CDR2: SGHAT and FQNNGV. There are 15 residues in the CDR3. The CDR3 DNA reads as TGTGCCAGCAGCATGAGCGGGGGATCCTACAATGAGCAGTTCTTC. Translation gives CASSMSGGSYNEQFF. Based on the CDR3 plus reference TRBV11-2 and TRBJ2-1, the full variable domain is EAGVAQSPRYKIIEKRQSVAFWCNPISGHATLYWYQQILGQGPKLLIQFQNNGVVDDSQLPKDRFSAERLKGVDSTLKIQPAKLEDSAVYLCASSMSGGSYNEQFFGPGTRLTVL.

The chain uses TRBV18 and TRBJ2-1, with 9 nucleotides matching TRBD1. Germline-derived CDR1 and CDR2 are KGHSH and LQKENI. V gave up 3 bases and J gave up 5 bases; unmatched junction bases: 5. This CDR3 contains 15 residues. The CDR3: CASSPGTGWDNEQFF. CDR3 nucleotides: TGTGCCAGCTCACCCGGGACAGGGTGGGACAATGAGCAGTTCTTC. Full variable domain (outside the CDR3, taken from reference TRBV18 and TRBJ2-1): NAGVMQNPRHLVRRRGQEARLRCSPMKGHSHVYWYRQLPEEGLKFMVYLQKENIIDESGMPKERFSAEFPKEGPSILRIQQVVRGDSAAYFCASSPGTGWDNEQFFGPGTRLTVL.

About this clone itself: Other DNA sequences from this sample encode an identical CDR3 as well. The chain is built from TRBV29-1 and TRBJ1-2, with a tentative D call TRBD1 (5 bases). This CDR3 region has 11 residues. Germline V gene lookup returns CDR1 SQVTM and CDR2 ANQGSEA. The DNA for the CDR3 is TGCGGGTGGGGCAGCGGTGGGGGCTACACCTTC. It specifies CGWGSGGGYTF.

This chain uses TRBV6-5 with TRBJ1-5; D call uncertain. V was shortened by 5 bases and J by 4 bases, with 6 bases between the two germline ends. Germline V CDR1 and CDR2: MNHEY, SVGAGI. The CDR3 runs to 12 residues. The CDR3 protein is CASSKQNQPQHF. As DNA, the CDR3 is TGTGCCAGCAGTAAACAAAATCAGCCCCAGCATTTT.

The CDR3 nucleotides are TGTGCCAGCAGCTTACAGGGGGCCGGTCAGCCCCAGCATTTT. Its translation: CASSLQGAGQPQHF. The chain combines TRBV7-2 with TRBJ1-5; TRBD1 matches at 8 bases. CDR1 SGHTA and CDR2 FQGNSA come from the germline V gene. The V segment lost 2 bases and the J segment 6 bases; nucleotides outside the gene matches: 3. This CDR3 comprises 14 residues. Combining the CDR3 with reference TRBV7-2 and TRBJ1-5 gives the whole variable domain GAGVSQSPSNKVTEKGKDVELRCDPISGHTALYWYRQSLGQGLEFLIYFQGNSAPDKSGLPSDRFSAERTGGSVSTLTIQRTQQEDSAVYLCASSLQGAGQPQHFGDGTRLSIL.

The V and J genes are TRBV28 and TRBJ2-7; D might be TRBD2 (7 bases). V shed 2 bases and J shed 2 bases, with 16 bases lying between them. Germline V gene sequence: CDR1 MDHEN, CDR2 SYDVKM. The CDR3 is made up of 16 amino acids. This CDR3 reads CASSLPRGAGTYEQYF. CDR3 in DNA: TGTGCCAGCAGTTTACCCCGGGGGGCCGGGACCTACGAGCAGTACTTC.

This clone was observed a handful of times. The gene calls are TRBV10-3 and TRBJ1-1, with D perhaps matching TRBD1 (6 bases). V lost 5 bases, J lost 1 base, and 8 bases lay in between. Germline V lookup: CDR1 ENHRY, CDR2 SYGVKD. The CDR3 length is 13 residues. In DNA form, the CDR3 reads TGTGCCATCAGTCGGGGACAGAACACTGAAGCTTTCTTT. Translation: CAISRGQNTEAFF.

This chain joins TRBV6-5 and TRBJ1-5; TRBD1 agrees at 8 bases. Trimming at V came to 4 bases and at J to 4 bases, leaving 6 bases not matched to a gene. CDR1 and CDR2 (germline): MNHEY, SVGAGI. The CDR3 spans 15 residues. The CDR3 DNA sequence: TGTGCCAGCAGTTCCGCCCACAGGGGGAATCAGCCCCAGCATTTT. Its translation is CASSSAHRGNQPQHF.

V is TRBV9 and J is TRBJ2-6, with D hard to call. Germline V lookup: CDR1 SGDLS, CDR2 YYNGEE. V lost 5 bases, J lost 1 base, and 4 bases lay in between. The CDR3 has 13 amino acids. This CDR3 is CASRQSGANVLTF. In DNA, the CDR3 is TGTGCCAGCAGACAGTCTGGGGCCAACGTCCTGACTTTC.

The chain is built from TRBV7-9 and TRBJ1-4, with D perhaps TRBD1 (6 bases). Germline V lookup: CDR1 SEHNR, CDR2 FQNEAQ (reference sequence). The CDR3 has 12 amino acids. V was pared by 6 bases and J by 5 bases, with 7 bases between. The CDR3 DNA follows: TGTGCCAGCAGGACAGGAAATGAAAAACTGTTTTTT. This gives the protein CASRTGNEKLFF.

J is TRBJ2-5 and V is TRBV19; 11 bases match TRBD2. The CDR3 is 16 residues long. The ends lost 3 bases at V and 11 bases at J; junction bases unmatched: 14. Germline V gene lookup returns CDR1 LNHDA and CDR2 SQIVND (reference sequence). This chain's CDR3 is CASSISGRAHPGEQYF. CDR3 bases: TGTGCCAGTAGTATTAGCGGGAGGGCCCATCCGGGGGAGCAGTACTTC.

V gene TRBV9 combines with J gene TRBJ2-3; 7 bases match TRBD2. Germline V gene data show CDR1 as SGDLS and CDR2 as YYNGEE. V was clipped by 4 bases and J by 5 bases; unmatched bases: 7. The CDR3 has 14 amino acids. CDR3 bases: TGTGCCAGCAGCCCCCTGGCGGGGGAAGATACGCAGTATTTT. Translation gives CASSPLAGEDTQYF.

The chain combines TRBV9 with TRBJ2-1; 7 nucleotides agree with TRBD1. Germline V lookup: CDR1 SGDLS, CDR2 YYNGEE. The junction had 6 bases not matched to a gene; V was cut back by 4 bases and J by 2 bases. The CDR3 covers 15 residues. Written as DNA, the CDR3 is TGTGCCAGCAGCCCCCAGGGGGACCCCTACAATGAGCAGTTCTTC. Translated, it gives CASSPQGDPYNEQFF.

The rearrangement links TRBV18 to TRBJ2-5, with TRBD2 matching over 8 bases. Germline values: CDR1 KGHSH, CDR2 LQKENI. CDR3 size: 15 residues. V lost 0 bases, J lost 5 bases, and 5 bases stayed unmatched. CDR3 loop: CASSPPAGVSETQYF. CDR3 in DNA: TGTGCCAGCTCACCACCAGCGGGAGTGTCCGAGACCCAGTACTTC.

This chain connects TRBV10-3 to TRBJ2-7, with 15 nucleotides matching TRBD2. The CDR3 loop spans 17 amino acids. After removal of 2 bases from V and 3 bases from J, the junction contained 5 bases not matched to a gene. Germline V gives CDR1 ENHRY, CDR2 SYGVKD. The CDR3 protein is CAISEQGLAGGLYEQYF. The CDR3 nucleotides are TGTGCCATCAGTGAGCAGGGACTAGCGGGGGGCCTCTACGAGCAGTACTTC.

The V and J genes are TRBV7-2 and TRBJ1-2; TRBD1 matches 9 bases. Looked up from germline, CDR1 is SGHTA and CDR2 is FQGNSA. Trimming took 1 base from V and 7 from J; bases not matched to a gene: 4. The CDR3 runs to 14 residues. In nucleotides, the CDR3 is TGTGCCAGCAGCTTAGGCGGGACAGGGCTTGGCTACACCTTC. Translated: CASSLGGTGLGYTF.

This clone was detected a few times. The chain couples TRBV28 to TRBJ1-2; D might be TRBD1 (5 bases). Germline CDR1 reads MDHEN; CDR2 reads SYDVKM. The CDR3 totals 14 residues. Trimming pared 7 bases from V and 4 bases from J, leaving 16 bases between. The CDR3 DNA follows: TGTGCCAGCATTGAGGCTACGAGGGGCTATGGCTACACCTTC. Its protein product is CASIEATRGYGYTF.

The gene calls are TRBV28 and TRBJ1-2; D ambiguous. This CDR3 has 16 residues. Germline V gene data show CDR1 as MDHEN and CDR2 as SYDVKM. V lost 6 bases to trimming and J lost 4 bases, with 21 bases between them. The CDR3 region is CASSRGLRIWSYGYTF. CDR3 in DNA: TGTGCCAGCAGCCGTGGACTGCGAATCTGGAGCTATGGCTACACCTTC.

By share, this clone counts as medium-sized (0.01 to 0.1%). The chain carries TRBV18 and TRBJ1-4; D perhaps matches TRBD1 (5 bases). The V end lost 5 bases, the J end lost 8 bases, and 15 bases lay between the germline ends. CDR1 is KGHSH, CDR2 LQKENI, per germline. This CDR3 has 14 residues. The CDR3 loop reads CASSTPNRGEKLFF. The CDR3 coding sequence is TGTGCCAGCTCAACTCCGAACCGGGGGGAAAAACTGTTTTTT.

The chain carries TRBV4-2 and TRBJ2-5, with D perhaps given as TRBD1 or TRBD2 (6 bases each). Between the trimmed V and J ends, which lost 1 base and 5 bases, there was a span of 26 bases. This CDR3 has 19 amino acids. Germline loops: CDR1 LGHNA, CDR2 YNFKEQ. CDR3 nucleotides: TGTGCCAGCAGCCAAGCCGTCCGGGGGCCAGAATCTATAGCGGAGACCCAGTACTTC. Protein sequence: CASSQAVRGPESIAETQYF.

This clone appeared once. The chain is built from TRBV6-5 and TRBJ1-1, with D tentatively TRBD1 (6 bases). From germline, CDR1 is MNHEY and CDR2 SVGAGI. V lost 2 bases to trimming and J lost 0 bases, with 10 bases between them. The CDR3 length is 15 residues. The CDR3 DNA sequence: TGTGCCAGCAGTTACAGGGGACAAATGAACACTGAAGCTTTCTTT. It codes for CASSYRGQMNTEAFF.